This TCR beta chain is drawn from a study of identical twins. MiXCR, run by TCRdb on the 5' RACE reads, gives a single entry per CDR3 protein. This sample has some 690,000 distinct CDR3 sequences, with 21% found just once. From germline, CDR1 is DFQATT and CDR2 SNEGSKA (reference sequence). The CDR3 runs 15 residues. V shed 6 bases, J shed 5 bases, and the junction held 12 bases outside the gene matches. Study results and limitations: Abundant cord blood beta clonotypes carried fewer insertions; memory repertoires showed none.

A word on this clonotype: The target antigen is unknown.

These data were also filed under a second study, of T cells expressing NK-cell markers.

The sample taken for sequencing was PBMCs. The receptor was isolated from a woman aged 18-35 years in good health. The chain is built from TRBV20-1 and TRBJ2-7; TRBD2 agrees at 11 bases. CDR3 coding DNA: TGCAGTGCCCCATCGCCTCTAGCGGGAGGTCACGAGCAGTACTTC. Protein: CSAPSPLAGGHEQYF.